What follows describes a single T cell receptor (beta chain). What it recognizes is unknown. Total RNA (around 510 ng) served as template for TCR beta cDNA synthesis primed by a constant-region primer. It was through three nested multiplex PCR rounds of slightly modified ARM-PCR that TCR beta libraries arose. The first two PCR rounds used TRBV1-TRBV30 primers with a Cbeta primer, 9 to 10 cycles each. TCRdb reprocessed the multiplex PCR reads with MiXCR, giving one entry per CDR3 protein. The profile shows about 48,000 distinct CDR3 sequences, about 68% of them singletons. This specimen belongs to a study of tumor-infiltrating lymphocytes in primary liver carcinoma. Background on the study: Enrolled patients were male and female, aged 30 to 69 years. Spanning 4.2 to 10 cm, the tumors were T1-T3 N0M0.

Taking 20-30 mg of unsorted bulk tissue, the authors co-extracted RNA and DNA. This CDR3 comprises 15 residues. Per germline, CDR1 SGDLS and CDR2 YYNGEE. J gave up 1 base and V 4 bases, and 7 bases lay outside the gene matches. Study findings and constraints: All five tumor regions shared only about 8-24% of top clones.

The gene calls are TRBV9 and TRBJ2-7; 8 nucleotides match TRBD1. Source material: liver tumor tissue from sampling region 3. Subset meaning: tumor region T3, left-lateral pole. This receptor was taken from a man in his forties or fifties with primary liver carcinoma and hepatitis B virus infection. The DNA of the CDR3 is TGTGCCAGCAGCCCAGGGACAGGAGTATCCTACGAGCAGTACTTC. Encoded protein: CASSPGTGVSYEQYF.